This section outlines one T cell receptor (beta chain) sequence together with its context. Its antigen remains unidentified. The sample holds no much larger clone one base away, and base qualities are not on file. Samples from volunteer blood donors who had recovered from COVID-19 were contributed by a second Seattle source. Whole blood was collected in K2EDTA tubes by collaborating institutions according to the institutions' own protocols. For TCRbeta analysis, collaborator samples were shipped as frozen whole blood, as isolated PBMCs, or as DNA extracted from either sample type. These data are taken from a study of blood T cell repertoires in COVID-19 (TCRdb year 2020). Broadly, across the study: Samples covering the acute and convalescent phases of COVID-19 were provided by collaborators in the United States, Italy and Spain. The material from the prospective study consisted of cDNA or gDNA derived from T cells, B-cell-depleted T cells, or PBMCs. Subjects who had been exposed to COVID-19, were actively infected with it, or had recovered from it provided the deeply sampled blood TCRbeta repertoires that made up the dataset. The repertoires were released in a freely available public database intended as a resource for research on the immune response to SARS-CoV-2. The samples were drawn from the first 160 participants of the ongoing ImmuneRACE study and from 950 to 1,500 subjects provided by 6 global collaborators. Sample metadata almost always included a de-identified subject ID, COVID-19 status, age in years and sex. Where HLA class I and class II types were available, the types were taken from metadata supplied by the sample provider, not from assay-based typing.

Broad study findings and their caveats: How much clinical and demographic metadata was included differed by source and by participant, and the metadata was provided uncurated.

TCRbeta CDR3 regions were amplified from genomic DNA by means of the immunoSEQ Assay, a bias-controlled multiplex PCR. The original methods were these. The number of nucleated cells in each sample was estimated from the amplification of reference gene primers within the assay. Sequence reads were collapsed and filtered to measure the absolute abundance of every unique TCRbeta CDR3 rearrangement. Productive Simpson clonality was computed per sample as the square root of Simpson's diversity index over productive rearrangements. Entries here come from immuneACCESS through TCRdb and include only in-frame sequences with V and J called. Some clones fail to appear in such tables; in the studies checked, an unresolved V gene covers under half of the shortfall, and the cause of the remainder is unknown. V and J calls and clone size come straight from that table; D and trimming were deduced from the DNA. In this sample the table shows roughly 280,000 clones, 70% to 90% of which occur a single time. The ten largest clones represent about 4.5% of the sample.

This receptor was taken from a man in his sixties who had recovered from COVID-19. The sequenced material came from peripheral blood.

CDR3 region: CASSLLQGTEAFF. In nucleotides, the sequence is TGTGCCAGCAGCTTACTACAGGGCACTGAAGCTTTCTTT. This sequence uses TRBV7-9 and TRBJ1-1; the D gene is possibly TRBD1, with 6 bases matching. V and J are truncated by 2 bases and 4 bases respectively, leaving an intervening sequence of 8 bases. The CDR3 runs 13 amino acids, cysteine and phenylalanine included. Of the read, only the CDR3 DNA is kept; its 39 bases are in frame from base 1. From a lookup of the germline V gene (reference sequence), CDR1 and CDR2 are SEHNR and FQNEAQ.